This is a list of T cell receptor beta chains from one sample in a study of T cells and Merkel cell carcinoma outcomes. Method: immunoSEQ multiplex PCR; TCRdb's copy keeps in-frame clones and lacks some. There are about 320 clones in the sample; around 84% occur only once, and around 6.8% lies in the top ten. The specimen was tumor tissue from Merkel cell carcinoma. The receptors were sampled from a human donor with Merkel cell carcinoma. Each CDR3 is given with its conserved first and last residue. D genes are given only for firm matches. Clone size is stated in some rows and not others, as once, few, many or a class when expanded.

j_call v_call d_call clone_size cdr3_aa cdr3_nt
TRBJ2-7 TRBV10-3 - - CAIRKTATYEQYF TGTGCCATCAGGAAGACGGCTACCTACGAGCAGTACTTC
TRBJ1-2 TRBV5-1 - - CASSSQGNYGYTF TGCGCCAGCAGCTCACAGGGTAACTATGGCTACACCTTC
TRBJ2-2 TRBV9 - - CASSHSGVLLGGELFF TGTGCCAGCAGCCACTCGGGGGTTCTTCTAGGCGGGGAGCTGTTTTTT
TRBJ2-3 TRBV4-2 - - CASSQPRTGDTQYF TGTGCCAGCAGCCAGCCCCGGACGGGAGATACGCAGTATTTT
TRBJ2-7 TRBV21-1 - - CASRRGTGGYEQYF TGTGCCAGCAGGCGTGGGACAGGGGGATACGAGCAGTACTTC
TRBJ1-1 TRBV29-1 - - CSVDGGFEERHNTEAFF TGCAGCGTTGACGGAGGGTTCGAAGAAAGGCACAACACTGAAGCTTTCTTT
TRBJ2-7 TRBV30 - once CAWSVRWGEPYEQYF TGTGCCTGGAGTGTACGCTGGGGGGAGCCCTACGAGCAGTACTTC
TRBJ2-7 TRBV28 TRBD1 - CASSLLGGSLYEQYF TGTGCCAGCAGTTTATTAGGGGGCTCCCTCTACGAGCAGTACTTC
TRBJ2-5 TRBV19 - - CASSIGGQNQETQYF TGTGCCAGTAGTATAGGCGGACAGAACCAAGAGACCCAGTACTTC
TRBJ2-5 TRBV5-6 TRBD2 - CASSSRTSGWSETQYF TGTGCCAGCAGCTCCCGGACTAGCGGGTGGTCCGAGACCCAGTACTTC
TRBJ2-1 TRBV7-2 TRBD2 - CASSLATAAGATNEQFF TGTGCCAGCAGCTTAGCGACGGCTGCGGGAGCGACCAATGAGCAGTTCTTC
TRBJ2-1 TRBV6-5 - - CASSYQIEIQGHEQFF TGTGCCAGCAGTTACCAAATTGAAATTCAGGGGCATGAGCAGTTCTTC
TRBJ1-2 TRBV5-1 - - CASSLNRGGYTF TGCGCCAGCAGCTTGAATAGGGGTGGCTACACCTTC
TRBJ2-2 TRBV4-3 TRBD2 - CASSWTSGDTGELFF TGCGCCAGCAGCTGGACTAGCGGCGACACCGGGGAGCTGTTTTTT
TRBJ2-4 TRBV2 - - CASSERQTNIQYF TGTGCCAGCAGTGAAAGGCAGACGAACATTCAGTACTTC
TRBJ2-3 TRBV27 - - CASSYTGLTDTQYF TGTGCCAGCAGTTATACCGGCCTCACAGATACGCAGTATTTT
TRBJ2-1 TRBV5-6 - - CASSLYLLYNEQFF TGTGCCAGCAGCCTGTATCTCCTATACAATGAGCAGTTCTTC
TRBJ2-2 TRBV7-9 - - CASSREGRGELFF TGTGCCAGCAGCCGAGAAGGACGCGGGGAGCTGTTTTTT
TRBJ2-1 TRBV5-1 TRBD2 - CASSHSGRVNEQFF TGCGCCAGCAGCCATAGCGGGAGGGTGAATGAGCAGTTCTTC
TRBJ1-2 TRBV6-1 TRBD1 - CASSATGDYGYTF TGTGCCAGCAGTGCGACAGGGGACTATGGCTACACCTTC
TRBJ2-1 TRBV2 - - CASSDPSRSSYNEQFF TGTGCCAGCAGTGACCCCTCAAGAAGCTCCTACAATGAGCAGTTCTTC
TRBJ1-2 TRBV7-6 TRBD1 few CASSHHWGQGYGYTF TGTGCCAGCAGCCACCACTGGGGACAGGGCTATGGCTACACCTTC
TRBJ1-4 TRBV6-1 - - CASSEASRGREKLFF TGTGCCAGCAGTGAAGCTTCAAGGGGCCGTGAAAAACTGTTTTTT
TRBJ2-1 TRBV6-6 - few CASTQFAGEQFF TGTGCCAGCACCCAGTTTGCAGGTGAGCAGTTCTTC
TRBJ1-2 TRBV18 TRBD1 - CASSPPGTGSRRAYGYTF TGTGCCAGCTCACCCCCCGGGACAGGGTCTAGAAGGGCCTATGGCTACACCTTC
TRBJ2-6 TRBV5-4 - - CASSLEQARANVLTF TGTGCCAGCAGCTTGGAACAGGCTCGGGCCAACGTCCTGACTTTC
TRBJ2-3 TRBV7-9 - - CASSLGGQPTDTQYF TGTGCCAGCAGCTTAGGCGGACAGCCCACAGATACGCAGTATTTT
TRBJ2-3 TRBV7-9 - - CASSPSTSPVADTQYF TGTGCCAGCAGCCCGTCTACTAGCCCTGTTGCAGATACGCAGTATTTT
TRBJ2-5 TRBV9 TRBD1 - CASSVDGTGQETQYF TGTGCCAGCAGCGTAGATGGGACAGGGCAAGAGACCCAGTACTTC
TRBJ2-5 TRBV27 - - CASSFLKTQYF TGTGCCAGCAGTTTCCTAAAGACCCAGTACTTC